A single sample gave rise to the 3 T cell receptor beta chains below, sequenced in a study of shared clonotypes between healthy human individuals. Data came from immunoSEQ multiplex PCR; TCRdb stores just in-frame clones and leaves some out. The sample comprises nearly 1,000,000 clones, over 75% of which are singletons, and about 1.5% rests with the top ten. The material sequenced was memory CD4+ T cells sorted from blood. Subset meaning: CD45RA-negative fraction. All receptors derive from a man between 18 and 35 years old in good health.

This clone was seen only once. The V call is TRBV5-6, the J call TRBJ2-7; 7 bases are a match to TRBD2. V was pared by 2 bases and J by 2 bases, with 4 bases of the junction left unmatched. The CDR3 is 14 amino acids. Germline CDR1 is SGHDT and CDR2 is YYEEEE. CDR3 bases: TGTGCCAGCAGCTTCGGACTAGATGCCTACGAGCAGTACTTC. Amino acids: CASSFGLDAYEQYF.

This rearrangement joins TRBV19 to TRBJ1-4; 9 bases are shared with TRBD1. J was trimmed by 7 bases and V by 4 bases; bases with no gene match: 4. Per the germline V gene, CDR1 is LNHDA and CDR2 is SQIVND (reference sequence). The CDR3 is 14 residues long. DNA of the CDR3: TGTGCCAGTAGTACGGGACAGGGTTTTGAAAAACTGTTTTTT. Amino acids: CASSTGQGFEKLFF. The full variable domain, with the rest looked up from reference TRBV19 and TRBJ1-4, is DGGITQSPKYLFRKEGQNVTLSCEQNLNHDAMYWYRQDPGQGLRLIYYSQIVNDFQKGDIAEGYSVSREKKESFPLTVTSAQKNPTAFYLCASSTGQGFEKLFFGSGTQLSVL.

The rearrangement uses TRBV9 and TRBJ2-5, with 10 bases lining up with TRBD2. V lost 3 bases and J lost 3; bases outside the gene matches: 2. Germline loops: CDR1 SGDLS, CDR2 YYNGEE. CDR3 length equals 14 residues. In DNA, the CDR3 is TGTGCCAGCAGCGCAGGACTAGCGGAAGAGACCCAGTACTTC. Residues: CASSAGLAEETQYF. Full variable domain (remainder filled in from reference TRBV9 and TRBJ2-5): DSGVTQTPKHLITATGQRVTLRCSPRSGDLSVYWYQQSLDQGLQFLIQYYNGEERAKGNILERFSAQQFPDLHSELNLSSLELGDSALYFCASSAGLAEETQYFGPGTRLLVL.